This T cell receptor beta chain derives from a study of T-cell memory formation after mild COVID-19. About the research overall: TCR clusters were mostly confined to one donor each.

Study results and caveats: CD4+ bias marked clones expanding day 15 to 37, unlike balanced contracting clones. There were some responding clones in pre-infection memory, which suggested that cross-reactive memory had joined.

TCRdb re-called the 5' RACE reads with MiXCR, one entry per CDR3 protein. The sample comprises hundreds of thousands of distinct CDR3 sequences, roughly an eighth of which are singletons, and 20% to 25% rests with the top ten. As concerns this clonotype: What it binds is unknown.

The CDR3 has 13 amino acids. V was cut by 0 bases and J by 6 bases, with 6 bases left in between. The V gene's germline CDR1 is LGHNA and CDR2 YNFKEQ. This chain links TRBV4-2 with TRBJ1-3; D not resolved. Sequenced material: PBMCs or a T cell subset sorted from them (not recorded which). The TCR sequence derives from a man aged 18-30 years who had mild COVID-19 (a few samples of this study predate the infection). Cell type and time point are not known. The CDR3 sequence: CASSQEKENTIYF. The CDR3 DNA sequence: TGTGCCAGCAGCCAAGAAAAGGAAAACACCATATATTTT.